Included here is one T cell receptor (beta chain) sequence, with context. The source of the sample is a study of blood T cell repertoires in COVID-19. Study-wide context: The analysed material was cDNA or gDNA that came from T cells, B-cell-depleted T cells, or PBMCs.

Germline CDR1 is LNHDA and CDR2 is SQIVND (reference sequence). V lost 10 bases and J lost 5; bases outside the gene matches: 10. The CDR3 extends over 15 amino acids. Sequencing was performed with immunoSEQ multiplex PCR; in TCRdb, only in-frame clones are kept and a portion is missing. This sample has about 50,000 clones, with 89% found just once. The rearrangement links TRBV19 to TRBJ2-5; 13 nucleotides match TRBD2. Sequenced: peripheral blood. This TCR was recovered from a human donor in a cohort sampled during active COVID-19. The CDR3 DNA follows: TGTGCCACCAACCCCCGGACTAGCGGGAGTGAGACCCAGTACTTC. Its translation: CATNPRTSGSETQYF.